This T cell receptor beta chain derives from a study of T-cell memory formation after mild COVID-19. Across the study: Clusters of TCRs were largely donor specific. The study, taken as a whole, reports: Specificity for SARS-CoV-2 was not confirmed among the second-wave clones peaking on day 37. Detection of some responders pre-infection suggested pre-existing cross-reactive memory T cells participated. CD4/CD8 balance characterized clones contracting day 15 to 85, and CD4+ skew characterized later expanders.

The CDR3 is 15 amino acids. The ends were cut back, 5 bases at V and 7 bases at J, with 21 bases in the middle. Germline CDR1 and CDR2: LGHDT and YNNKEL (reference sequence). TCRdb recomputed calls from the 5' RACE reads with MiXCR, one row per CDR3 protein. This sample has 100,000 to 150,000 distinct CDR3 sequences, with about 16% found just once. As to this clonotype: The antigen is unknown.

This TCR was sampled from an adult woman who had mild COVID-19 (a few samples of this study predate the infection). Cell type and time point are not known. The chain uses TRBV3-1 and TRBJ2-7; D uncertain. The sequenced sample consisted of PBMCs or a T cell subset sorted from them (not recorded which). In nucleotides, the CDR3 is TGTGCCAGCAGCAAGGTTCGAACTGGGCTTAGTGAGCAGTACTTC. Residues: CASSKVRTGLSEQYF.